This T cell receptor (beta chain) came from a study of cytomegalovirus exposure and HLA in healthy donors. Study-wide results and limits: Further analysis was carried out later, and it showed several of the most significant clusters appearing linked to common viral pathogens. In the analysis, some V segments, TRBV6-2 and TRBV6-3 included, were excluded as indistinguishable. Diagnosis of cytomegalovirus status made by the classifier reportedly showed high specificity and sensitivity.

The PCR contained 60 Vbeta and 13 Jbeta primers. Profiled with immunoSEQ multiplex PCR; TCRdb holds only in-frame clones, not every one. The sample shows 170,000 or so clones, over 75% of them seen only once. Donors consisted of healthy bone marrow donors. Comment on this clone: Its antigen is unidentified.

The CDR3 is 15 amino acids. From germline, CDR1 is SGHTA and CDR2 FQGNSA. V trimming: 4 bases; J trimming: 6 bases; junction bases outside the gene matches: 7. The rearrangement uses TRBV7-2 and TRBJ2-1; 9 positions match TRBD1. Sequences were obtained from PBMCs. The TCR comes from a woman in her forties or fifties in good health and CMV-seropositive. CDR3: CASSSQGALSNEQFF. The DNA of the CDR3 is TGTGCCAGCAGCTCACAGGGGGCGCTTAGCAATGAGCAGTTCTTC.